This passage covers 22 T cell receptor beta chains from one sample sequenced in a study of Ad26.COV2.S vaccination and SARS-CoV-2 variants. Noted treatment: about 20 received Ad26.COV2.S at low or high dose, single or two shots; several received placebo; per-sample allocation not given. Sampling took place 63 days after the first vaccine or placebo injection. Clones were read by immunoSEQ multiplex PCR, and TCRdb kept only the in-frame ones, dropping some. In the table there are 360,000 or so clones, around 86% of which are singletons. Sequenced material: peripheral blood, taken in a trial of Ad26.COV2.S vaccine versus placebo. Receptor source: a person aged 18 to 65 who received the Ad26.COV2.S COVID-19 vaccine or a placebo.

V and J are TRBV5-1 and TRBJ1-1; D is perhaps TRBD1 (6 bases). The V gene's germline CDR1 is SGHRS and CDR2 YFSETQ. The V end lost 3 bases, the J end lost 0 bases, and 12 bases lay between the germline ends. The CDR3 sequence is 15 residues long. CDR3 nucleotide sequence: TGCGCCAGCAGCTACCTGACAGGACTGAACACTGAAGCTTTCTTT. Its protein is CASSYLTGLNTEAFF.

The gene calls are TRBV7-6 and TRBJ1-6; D ambiguous. The V and J ends lost 5 bases and 0 bases respectively, with 8 bases between them. Germline CDR1 SGHVS, CDR2 FNYEAQ. The CDR3 sequence is 15 residues long. The CDR3 DNA reads TGTGCCAGCAGCCTGCAAAGCTCCTATAATTCACCCCTCCACTTT. As protein: CASSLQSSYNSPLHF.

J is TRBJ2-1 and V is TRBV4-2; a weak D match, TRBD1 (5 bases). The V gene's germline CDR1 is LGHNA and CDR2 YNFKEQ. The V and J ends lost 0 bases and 5 bases respectively, with 11 bases between them. This CDR3 has 15 amino acids. The chain's CDR3 is CASSQDYTGNNEQFF. The CDR3 coding sequence is TGTGCCAGCAGCCAAGATTATACAGGTAACAATGAGCAGTTCTTC.

The CDR3 loop reads CASSVQGSTDTQYF. Written as DNA, the CDR3 is TGTGCCAGCAGCGTGCAAGGAAGCACAGATACGCAGTATTTT. V usage is TRBV9 and J usage is TRBJ2-3; D gene unclear. Germline V CDR1 and CDR2: SGDLS, YYNGEE. Trimming removed 2 bases from V and 0 bases from J, with 7 bases in between. This CDR3 has 14 amino acids.

V gene TRBV10-1 combines with J gene TRBJ1-5; possible D gene TRBD1, 6 bases. Germline assignment: CDR1 WNHNN and CDR2 SYGVQD (reference sequence). The V end was cut by 2 bases, the J end by 2 bases, with 10 bases between. This CDR3 spans 15 amino acids. CDR3 DNA: TGCGCCAGCAGTGAGGCAGGGGAACGCAATCAGCCCCAGCATTTT. Translating gives CASSEAGERNQPQHF.

V gene TRBV5-1 combines with J gene TRBJ2-2; possible D gene TRBD2, 5 bases. This CDR3 is 15 amino acids long. The germline V gene has CDR1 SGHRS and CDR2 YFSETQ. Trimming removed 0 bases at V and 5 bases at J, with 11 bases between. CDR3 in amino acids: CASSLVISVTGELFF. The CDR3, as DNA: TGCGCCAGCAGCTTGGTGATTAGCGTTACCGGGGAGCTGTTTTTT.

The rearrangement joins TRBV30 to TRBJ1-2; D remains ambiguous. CDR3 size: 12 residues. V lost 2 bases and J lost 7, with 11 bases in between. CDR1 and CDR2 (germline): GTSNPN, SVGIG (reference sequence). The CDR3 DNA follows: TGTGCCTGGAGTCCCTCTGGAGGTGGCTACACCTTC. It specifies CAWSPSGGGYTF. Full variable domain (outside the CDR3, taken from reference TRBV30 and TRBJ1-2): SQTIHQWPATLVQPVGSPLSLECTVEGTSNPNLYWYRQAAGRGLQLLFYSVGIGQISSEVPQNLSASRPQDRQFILSSKKLLLSDSGFYLCAWSPSGGGYTFGSGTRLTVV.

This rearrangement joins TRBV9 to TRBJ2-1; D call uncertain. The germline V gene encodes CDR1 SGDLS and CDR2 YYNGEE. V lost 4 bases and J 7 bases, leaving 6 bases between the germline ends. This CDR3 spans 11 amino acids. The CDR3 loop reads CASSFQNEQFF. The DNA for the CDR3 is TGTGCCAGCAGCTTCCAGAATGAGCAGTTCTTC.

The rearrangement links TRBV12-5 to TRBJ1-2, with D tentatively TRBD1 (6 bases). This CDR3 contains 12 residues. CDR1 is LGHNT, CDR2 FRNRAP, per germline. V shed 6 bases and J shed 2 bases, with 7 bases lying between them. The CDR3 DNA reads as TGTGCTAGTGGGCAGGGGAACTATGGCTACACCTTC. Translating gives CASGQGNYGYTF.

This clone was detected once. The chain recombines TRBV5-6 with TRBJ2-7; 7 bases fit TRBD1. J lost 2 bases, V lost 4 bases, and 3 bases had no gene match. CDR3 size: 13 residues. In germline, CDR1 is SGHDT, CDR2 YYEEEE. The CDR3 DNA reads as TGTGCCAGCAGCCTCAGGGGGACCTACGAGCAGTACTTC. Amino acids: CASSLRGTYEQYF.

The J gene is TRBJ1-1, the V gene TRBV6-6, with a weak D call TRBD1 (5 bases). V was clipped by 6 bases and J by 8 bases, with 10 bases between them. Germline CDR1 MNHNY, CDR2 SVGAGI (reference sequence). The CDR3 runs to 11 residues. The CDR3 sequence is CASSWTFEAFF. The CDR3 region has the DNA TGTGCCAGCAGCTGGACATTCGAAGCTTTCTTT.

Only one count was recorded for this clone. The J gene is TRBJ1-2, the V gene TRBV5-8; D unresolved. The germline V gene encodes CDR1 SGHTS and CDR2 YDEGEE. V was clipped by 2 bases and J by 2 bases, with 7 bases between them. This CDR3 region has 13 residues. CDR3 amino acids: CASSFAVNYGYTF. The CDR3 DNA follows: TGTGCCAGCAGCTTTGCGGTAAACTATGGCTACACCTTC. The full variable domain, with the rest looked up from reference TRBV5-8 and TRBJ1-2, is EAGVTQSPTHLIKTRGQQATLRCSPISGHTSVYWYQQALGLGLQFLLWYDEGEERNRGNFPPRFSGRQFPNYSSELNVNALELEDSALYLCASSFAVNYGYTFGSGTRLTVV.

This chain uses TRBV30 with TRBJ2-7; 7 positions match TRBD2. Germline assignment: CDR1 GTSNPN and CDR2 SVGIG (reference sequence). Trimming removed 8 bases from V and 6 bases from J; junction bases left unmatched: 7. There are 11 residues in the CDR3. The CDR3 sequence is CAASGRAEQYF. The DNA of the CDR3 is TGTGCCGCCTCGGGGAGGGCCGAGCAGTACTTC.

The rearrangement uses TRBV9 and TRBJ1-1, with TRBD1 identical over 9 bases. This CDR3 spans 16 amino acids. The germline V gene encodes CDR1 SGDLS and CDR2 YYNGEE. J was trimmed by 2 bases and V by 4 bases; bases with no gene match: 9. CDR3 amino acids: CASSPSGGQGNTEAFF. The CDR3, as DNA: TGTGCCAGCAGCCCTAGTGGGGGACAGGGTAACACTGAAGCTTTCTTT.

V usage is TRBV2 and J usage is TRBJ1-2; 8 positions match TRBD1. The CDR3 has 12 amino acids. Trimming cost V 6 bases and J 8 bases; bases outside gene matches: 5. The germline CDR1 and CDR2 sequences are SNHLY and FYNNEI. In nucleotides, the CDR3 is TGTGCCAGCAGGGAGGACAGGGACGGCTACACCTTC. Translating gives CASREDRDGYTF. The whole variable domain, filled in from reference TRBV2 and TRBJ1-2, reads EPEVTQTPSHQVTQMGQEVILRCVPISNHLYFYWYRQILGQKVEFLVSFYNNEISEKSEIFDDQFSVERPDGSNFTLKIRSTKLEDSAMYFCASREDRDGYTFGSGTRLTVV.

The chain is built from TRBV3-1 (or the pseudogene TRBV3-2) and TRBJ1-3; D not certain. The germline V gene encodes CDR1 LGHDT and CDR2 YNNKEL (reference sequence). This CDR3 is 13 amino acids long. The ends were cut back, 5 bases at V and 0 bases at J, with 5 bases in the middle. The CDR3 here is CASSAASGNTIYF. CDR3 sequence (DNA): TGTGCCAGCAGCGCAGCCTCTGGAAACACCATATATTTT.

CDR3 sequence reads: CASSSSDRDSNQPQHF. In nucleotides, the CDR3 is TGTGCCAGCAGCTCCTCGGACAGGGATAGCAATCAGCCCCAGCATTTT. This sequence joins TRBV5-6 and TRBJ1-5; 8 bases map to TRBD1. CDR1 SGHDT and CDR2 YYEEEE come from the germline V gene. Trimming took 3 bases from V and 0 from J; bases not matched to a gene: 5. This CDR3 comprises 16 residues.

The chain combines TRBV4-3 with TRBJ2-5; 7 positions match TRBD1. This CDR3 region has 15 residues. V shed 1 base and J 5 bases; nucleotides not matched to a gene: 7. Germline assignment: CDR1 LGHNA and CDR2 YSLEER. The CDR3 sequence is CASSQVRQGGETQYF. CDR3 in DNA: TGCGCCAGCAGCCAAGTCAGACAGGGCGGTGAGACCCAGTACTTC.

The chain recombines TRBV6-2 or TRBV6-3 with TRBJ1-2, with D unresolved. Deletions cut 2 bases from V and 3 bases from J, with 10 bases between. Germline V gene lookup returns CDR1 MNHEY and CDR2 SVGEGT. This CDR3 is 14 amino acids long. CDR3 sequence (DNA): TGTGCCAGCAGTTACCCCGGTCTGGACTATGGCTACACCTTC. Encoded protein: CASSYPGLDYGYTF.

The rearrangement links TRBV9 to TRBJ1-5; a weak D match, TRBD1 (5 bases). Trimming took off 4 bases at V and 4 bases at J, with 12 bases between the two ends. This CDR3 contains 14 residues. Germline-derived CDR1 and CDR2 are SGDLS and YYNGEE. The CDR3 DNA sequence: TGTGCCAGCAGCCAGACAGAGAATAATCAGCCCCAGCATTTT. Translation: CASSQTENNQPQHF.

This clone was seen at least ten times. The gene calls are TRBV28 and TRBJ1-4, with D perhaps TRBD1 (5 bases). This CDR3 has 14 residues. Germline V gene data show CDR1 as MDHEN and CDR2 as SYDVKM. The V end was cut by 4 bases, the J end by 4 bases, with 10 bases between. CDR3 sequence: CASSSGGGNEKLFF. DNA for the CDR3: TGTGCCAGCAGTTCGGGCGGGGGTAATGAAAAACTGTTTTTT.

This chain connects TRBV9 to TRBJ1-3; D ambiguous. The CDR3 has 18 amino acids. Per the germline V gene, CDR1 is SGDLS and CDR2 is YYNGEE. V was clipped by 1 base and J by 0 bases, with 17 bases between them. The CDR3 here is CASSVSNSPVRSGNTIYF. The DNA for the CDR3 is TGTGCCAGCAGCGTATCCAACAGCCCAGTACGCTCTGGAAACACCATATATTTT.